This TCR beta chain is from a study of cytomegalovirus exposure and HLA in healthy donors. The PCR ran on 60 Vbeta and 13 Jbeta primers. Here immunoSEQ multiplex PCR was the method, and the copy in TCRdb shows in-frame clones only, minus some. Among about 100,000 clones listed, 80% to 90% were seen once. Germline V gene data show CDR1 as MDHEN and CDR2 as SYDVKM. The CDR3 consists of 18 residues. V gave up 1 base and J gave up 0 bases, with 18 bases separating them. The receptor comes from a woman between 18 and 29 years old in good health and CMV-seronegative. The chain uses TRBV28 and TRBJ2-5, with a possible D match to TRBD2 (5 bases). The sequencing input was PBMCs. The chain's CDR3 is CASSLLGSGVGYQETQYF. CDR3 sequence (DNA): TGTGCCAGCAGTTTATTGGGATCCGGGGTCGGGTACCAAGAGACCCAGTACTTC.